The 12 T cell receptor beta chains presented below share a single source sample, sequenced in a study of T-cell memory formation after mild COVID-19. TCRdb reprocessed the 5' RACE reads via MiXCR and lists one record per CDR3 protein. Of 250,000 to 300,000 distinct CDR3 sequences in the sample, about 16% were seen once. Sequenced sample: PBMCs or a T cell subset sorted from them (not recorded which). Receptors were obtained from a man aged 18 to 30 who had mild COVID-19 (a few samples of this study predate the infection). Cell type and time point are not known.

This clonotype was picked up a small number of times. This chain connects TRBV21-1 to TRBJ1-2; the DNA was not compared with TRBD1, the D call given in the table. TRBV21-1 is given as a pseudogene. The CDR3 extends over 16 amino acids. The CDR3 DNA sequence: TGTGCCAGCAGCAAAGCGGGGGCGAGACAGCACTATGGCTACACCTTC. Its translation: CASSKAGARQHYGYTF.

This clonotype has only a few counts. The chain employs TRBV6-5 and TRBJ2-2; D may be TRBD1 (5 bases). The CDR3 length is 16 residues. The ends were cut back, 2 bases at V and 1 base at J, with 11 bases in the middle. Germline V lookup: CDR1 MNHEY, CDR2 SVGAGI. This chain's CDR3 is CASSYLAGWNTGELFF. The CDR3 DNA reads TGTGCCAGCAGTTACCTCGCAGGGTGGAACACCGGGGAGCTGTTTTTT.

The table lists this clonotype with a few counts. The V and J genes are TRBV11-1 and TRBJ1-1; D ambiguous. Germline V gene data show CDR1 as SGHAT and CDR2 as FQDESV (reference sequence). Trimming removed 8 bases at V and 6 bases at J, with 13 bases between. The CDR3 has 12 residues. CDR3 sequence reads: CASRGEVAEAFF. The DNA for the CDR3 is TGTGCCAGCCGAGGTGAGGTGGCTGAAGCTTTCTTT.

The chain joins TRBV6-2 or TRBV6-3 to TRBJ2-1, with 7 bases identical to TRBD2. The V and J ends lost 0 bases and 4 bases, in that order; junction bases with no gene match: 6. This CDR3 is 16 amino acids long. CDR1 and CDR2 from the germline V gene are MNHEY and SVGEGT. This CDR3 is CASSYSGGIEYNEQFF. The DNA of the CDR3 is TGTGCCAGCAGTTACTCGGGGGGGATCGAATACAATGAGCAGTTCTTC.

The J gene is TRBJ2-2, the V gene TRBV27, with 8 bases matching TRBD1. The CDR3 covers 14 residues. J gave up 6 bases and V 5 bases, and 5 bases lay outside the gene matches. Germline CDR1 reads MNHEY; CDR2 reads SMNVEV (reference sequence). The CDR3 DNA sequence: TGTGCCAGCAGTCCGGGGACAGGTCCCGGGGAGCTGTTTTTT. It translates to CASSPGTGPGELFF.

The J gene is TRBJ1-2, the V gene TRBV7-9, with TRBD1 matching over 7 bases. The ends lost 5 bases at V and 12 bases at J; junction bases unmatched: 9. The germline CDR1 and CDR2 sequences are SEHNR and FQNEAQ (reference sequence). The CDR3 runs 12 residues. The CDR3 DNA sequence: TGTGCCAGCAGCCCCCCGACAGGGACCAACACCTTC. This encodes CASSPPTGTNTF.

This clonotype was found a few times. The chain couples TRBV5-5 to TRBJ2-3; D assignment may be TRBD1 or TRBD2 (5 bases each). The CDR3 consists of 15 residues. The germline gives CDR1 SGHKS, CDR2 YYEKEE (reference sequence). With 3 bases removed from V and 3 bases from J, the gap between germline ends came to 14 bases. This CDR3 reads CASSYTGTVTDTQYF. CDR3 nucleotide sequence: TGTGCCAGCAGCTACACCGGGACGGTAACAGATACGCAGTATTTT.

This clonotype was seen more than once but under ten times. The genes are TRBV20-1 and TRBJ2-1, with D maybe TRBD1 (5 bases). The CDR3 runs 16 residues. CDR1 and CDR2 (germline): DFQATT, SNEGSKA (reference sequence). V was clipped by 3 bases and J by 2 bases, with 17 bases between them. The CDR3 DNA follows: TGCAGTGCTAGGCCCCCGGGCAGGGTCCCCTACAATGAGCAGTTCTTC. Its translation: CSARPPGRVPYNEQFF.

The sample holds many counts of this clonotype. The chain couples TRBV12-3 or TRBV12-4 to TRBJ2-2, with D perhaps assigned TRBD1 or TRBD2 (6 bases each). The V and J ends lost 5 bases and 0 bases respectively, with 16 bases between them. The CDR3 contains 17 residues. CDR3 region: CASSRLGGYTNTGELFF. The CDR3, as DNA: TGTGCCAGCAGTCGCCTGGGGGGCTACACGAACACCGGGGAGCTGTTTTTT.

This clonotype was counted many times. The chain is built from TRBV5-1 and TRBJ1-4; D is unclear. From germline, CDR1 is SGHRS and CDR2 YFSETQ. CDR3 size: 18 residues. With 5 bases removed from V and 0 bases from J, the gap between germline ends came to 20 bases. CDR3 sequence: CASSDALRTIATNEKLFF. The CDR3 DNA reads TGCGCCAGCAGTGATGCTCTGCGAACTATTGCAACTAATGAAAAACTGTTTTTT.

This clonotype was recorded at least ten times. J is TRBJ2-5 and V is TRBV7-2; D unresolved. Trimming shortened V by 5 bases and J by 0 bases, and 4 bases separated the two germline ends. This CDR3 contains 12 residues. Per the germline V gene, CDR1 is SGHTA and CDR2 is FQGNSA. In nucleotides, the CDR3 is TGTGCCAGCAGCCAGTACCAAGAGACCCAGTACTTC. Translating it yields CASSQYQETQYF.

This clonotype was detected a few times. This sequence joins TRBV11-2 and TRBJ2-1; no definite D call. The V gene's germline CDR1 is SGHAT and CDR2 FQNNGV. The CDR3 spans 16 residues. The V and J ends lost 5 bases and 6 bases respectively, with 20 bases between them. CDR3 nucleotide sequence: TGTGCCAGCAGCAGCCACTTGGTGTTGCTGGGCAATGAGCAGTTCTTC. Its protein is CASSSHLVLLGNEQFF. The whole variable domain, filled in from reference TRBV11-2 and TRBJ2-1, reads EAGVAQSPRYKIIEKRQSVAFWCNPISGHATLYWYQQILGQGPKLLIQFQNNGVVDDSQLPKDRFSAERLKGVDSTLKIQPAKLEDSAVYLCASSSHLVLLGNEQFFGPGTRLTVL.